The 9 T cell receptor beta chains below come from one sample, sequenced in a study of TIL therapy for anti-PD-1-resistant metastatic lung cancer. Sequencing used immunoSEQ v3. The table came from immunoSEQ multiplex PCR; TCRdb's copy has only in-frame clones and leaves some out. The sample records about 50,000 clones, 70% to 85% being singletons. Time point reported: pre-treatment sample, taken before nivolumab and TIL therapy. Tumor tissue came from excised metastases, mostly pleural nodules or supraclavicular lymph nodes. The sample was tumor tissue, taken at baseline. The receptors were gathered from a person aged 25 to 85 with non-small cell lung cancer.

Only one count was recorded for this clone. The gene calls are TRBV19 and TRBJ2-5; the D gene is possibly TRBD1 (6 bases). CDR1 and CDR2 (germline): LNHDA, SQIVND (reference sequence). V lost 7 bases and J lost 5, with 14 bases in between. The length of the CDR3 is 13 residues. The CDR3 bases are TGTGCCAGTACGGTTCGGCAGGGGGAGACCCAGTACTTC. It codes for CASTVRQGETQYF.

The rearrangement uses TRBV20-1 and TRBJ1-2; D call uncertain. CDR1 and CDR2 from the germline V gene are DFQATT and SNEGSKA (reference sequence). V was trimmed by 7 bases and J by 7 bases, leaving 10 bases between them. This CDR3 region has 10 residues. The CDR3 here is CSVEASGYTF. The CDR3 bases are TGCAGTGTTGAGGCGAGTGGCTACACCTTC.

This clone ranks as medium-sized. V gene TRBV18 combines with J gene TRBJ2-5; D gene ambiguous. Germline CDR1 and CDR2: KGHSH and LQKENI. Trimming cost V 8 bases and J 3 bases, with 4 bases left between them. This CDR3 has 10 residues. CDR3 protein: CASAKETQYF. The CDR3 DNA sequence: TGTGCCAGCGCTAAAGAGACCCAGTACTTC.

This clone was observed a single time. The chain combines TRBV9 with TRBJ2-3, with 9 bases matching TRBD2. Unmatched junction bases numbered 5, after V lost 1 base and J lost 5 bases. CDR1 and CDR2 from the germline V gene are SGDLS and YYNGEE. This CDR3 is built from 15 residues. The CDR3 nucleotides are TGTGCCAGCAGCGTATCTAGCGGGATGAGAGATACGCAGTATTTT. The encoded protein is CASSVSSGMRDTQYF.

This clone was observed a few times. The V gene is TRBV18, the J gene TRBJ2-7; 10 bases agree with TRBD2. The CDR3 extends over 15 amino acids. With 6 bases clipped from V and 2 bases from J, the junction kept 7 bases outside the gene matches. Germline CDR1 KGHSH, CDR2 LQKENI. The CDR3 sequence is CASSPEAGGTYEQYF. CDR3 nucleotides: TGTGCCAGCTCGCCGGAAGCGGGGGGGACCTACGAGCAGTACTTC.

V is TRBV7-8 and J is TRBJ1-1; D ambiguous. This CDR3 spans 16 amino acids. With 1 base removed from V and 5 bases from J, the gap between germline ends came to 17 bases. CDR1 is SGHVS, CDR2 FQNEAQ, per germline. CDR3 DNA: TGTGCCAGCAGCTTAGATCTTACACGGAGCCGGACTGAAGCTTTCTTT. Translated, it gives CASSLDLTRSRTEAFF.

CDR3: CASSLGSGRAPYNEQFF. The CDR3 DNA reads TGTGCCAGCAGCTTAGGTAGCGGGAGGGCACCCTACAATGAGCAGTTCTTC. This sequence joins TRBV7-6 and TRBJ2-1; 11 nucleotides agree with TRBD2. The V gene end was trimmed by 1 base and the J gene end by 2 bases; junction bases not matched to a gene: 4. CDR1 is SGHVS, CDR2 FNYEAQ, per germline. This CDR3 contains 17 residues. Complete variable domain (other parts from reference TRBV7-6 and TRBJ2-1): GAGVSQSPRYKVTKRGQDVALRCDPISGHVSLYWYRQALGQGPEFLTYFNYEAQQDKSGLPNDRFSAERPEGSISTLTIQRTEQRDSAMYRCASSLGSGRAPYNEQFFGPGTRLTVL.

A single count supports this clone. The gene calls are TRBV2 and TRBJ1-5; 8 bases agree with TRBD1. V was clipped by 4 bases and J by 11 bases; unmatched bases: 10. Germline loops: CDR1 SNHLY, CDR2 FYNNEI. The CDR3 spans 14 residues. DNA for the CDR3: TGTGCCAGCAGTGTGCTACAGGGACAGGAGACCCAGCATTTT. It codes for CASSVLQGQETQHF.

This chain joins TRBV5-1 and TRBJ2-1, with 13 bases identical to TRBD2. The V gene's germline CDR1 is SGHRS and CDR2 YFSETQ. V lost 0 bases, J lost 4 bases, and 4 bases stayed unmatched. The CDR3 consists of 17 residues. CDR3 DNA: TGCGCCAGCAGCTTGGAACCGGGACTAGCGGGATACAATGAGCAGTTCTTC. Encoded protein: CASSLEPGLAGYNEQFF.